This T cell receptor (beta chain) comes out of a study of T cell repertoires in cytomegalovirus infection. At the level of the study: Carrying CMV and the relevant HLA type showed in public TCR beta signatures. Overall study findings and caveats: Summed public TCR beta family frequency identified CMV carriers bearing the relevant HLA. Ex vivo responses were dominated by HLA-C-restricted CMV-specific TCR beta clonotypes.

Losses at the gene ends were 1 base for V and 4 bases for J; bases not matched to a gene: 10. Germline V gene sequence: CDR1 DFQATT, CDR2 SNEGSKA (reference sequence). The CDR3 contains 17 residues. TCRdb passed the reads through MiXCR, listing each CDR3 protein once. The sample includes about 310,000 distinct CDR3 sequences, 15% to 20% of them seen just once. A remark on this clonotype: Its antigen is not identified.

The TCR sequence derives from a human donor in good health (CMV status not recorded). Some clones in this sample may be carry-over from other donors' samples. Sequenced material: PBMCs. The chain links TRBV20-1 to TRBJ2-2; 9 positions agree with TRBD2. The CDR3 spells CSARVSQRGEFTGELFF. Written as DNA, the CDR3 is TGCAGTGCTAGAGTGTCCCAGCGGGGGGAATTCACCGGGGAGCTGTTTTTT.